The 32 T cell receptor beta chains in this list originate from one sample, sequenced in a study of blood T cell repertoires in COVID-19. Assay: immunoSEQ multiplex PCR; the TCRdb copy retains only in-frame clones and omits some. The sample yields approximately 300,000 clones, about 83% seen once. Sample: peripheral blood. The receptors were gathered from a woman aged 45-65 years with acute or convalescent COVID-19.

The CDR3: CASSGPTGWDTGELFF. CDR3 in DNA: TGTGCCAGCAGCGGCCCAACAGGGTGGGACACCGGGGAGCTGTTTTTT. The chain is built from TRBV9 and TRBJ2-2; D perhaps matches TRBD1 (6 bases). Trimming took 3 bases from V and 3 from J, leaving 15 bases between them. CDR1 is SGDLS, CDR2 YYNGEE, per germline. The CDR3 is 16 amino acids.

The chain uses TRBV6-5 and TRBJ1-1; D is ambiguous. Germline V gene data show CDR1 as MNHEY and CDR2 as SVGAGI. The V end was cut by 0 bases, the J end by 0 bases, with 5 bases between. The CDR3 totals 14 residues. The CDR3 spells CASSYSRVNTEAFF. The CDR3 region has the DNA TGTGCCAGCAGTTACTCCCGGGTGAACACTGAAGCTTTCTTT.

This clone was detected only once. The V and J genes are TRBV6-6 and TRBJ1-4, with D unclear. V lost 2 bases to trimming and J lost 6 bases, with 7 bases between them. This CDR3 region has 13 residues. Germline V CDR1 and CDR2: MNHNY, SVGAGI (reference sequence). CDR3 DNA: TGTGCCAGCAGTTACCCCCGCGATGAAAAACTGTTTTTT. This gives the protein CASSYPRDEKLFF.

CDR3 in amino acids: CASSLATSVAYEQYF. CDR3 nucleotide sequence: TGTGCCAGCAGCTTAGCGACTAGCGTAGCCTACGAGCAGTACTTC. The rearrangement links TRBV11-2 to TRBJ2-7; 8 nucleotides agree with TRBD2. This CDR3 contains 15 residues. Per the germline V gene, CDR1 is SGHAT and CDR2 is FQNNGV. Losses at the gene ends were 1 base for V and 2 bases for J; bases not matched to a gene: 4.

V usage is TRBV19 and J usage is TRBJ1-1, with unresolved D. Germline assignment: CDR1 LNHDA and CDR2 SQIVND (reference sequence). V was cut by 4 bases and J by 1 base, with 7 bases left in between. The CDR3 runs 13 residues. The CDR3 protein is CASSTSGNTEAFF. The CDR3 DNA reads TGTGCCAGTAGTACCTCCGGGAACACTGAAGCTTTCTTT.

The chain carries TRBV3-1 (or the pseudogene TRBV3-2) and TRBJ1-4, with D possibly being TRBD1 (6 bases). CDR1 is LGHDT and CDR2 is YNNKEL in the germline V gene (reference sequence). This CDR3 has 13 residues. The germline V and J ends were trimmed by 0 bases and 11 bases, with 10 bases remaining between them. CDR3 nucleotide sequence: TGTGCCAGCAGCCAAGAAGGGGACAATAAACTGTTTTTT. Its protein product is CASSQEGDNKLFF.

The chain recombines TRBV15 with TRBJ1-4, with D uncertain. Germline V gene data show CDR1 as LNHNV and CDR2 as YYDKDF (reference sequence). This CDR3 comprises 12 residues. V lost 5 bases, J lost 8 bases, and 9 bases lay in between. This chain's CDR3 is CATSLGSEKLFF. DNA of the CDR3: TGTGCCACCAGCCTCGGTTCCGAAAAACTGTTTTTT.

The chain is built from TRBV9 and TRBJ1-3; D might be TRBD1 (5 bases). V shed 3 bases and J shed 2 bases, with 9 bases lying between them. The CDR3 contains 14 residues. Germline CDR1 reads SGDLS; CDR2 reads YYNGEE. The CDR3 nucleotides read TGTGCCAGCAGCGACCAGACAGCTGGAAACACCATATATTTT. Translating gives CASSDQTAGNTIYF.

V is TRBV10-1 and J is TRBJ1-5, with 10 nucleotides matching TRBD1. CDR1 WNHNN and CDR2 SYGVQD come from the germline V gene (reference sequence). The V gene end was trimmed by 7 bases and the J gene end by 0 bases; junction bases not matched to a gene: 9. The CDR3 covers 17 residues. CDR3 sequence: CASKDTGTGDSNQPQHF. The CDR3, as DNA: TGCGCCAGCAAAGATACCGGGACAGGGGATAGCAATCAGCCCCAGCATTTT.

The V call is TRBV28, the J call TRBJ2-7; tentative D call: TRBD1 (6 bases). The CDR3 sequence is 18 residues long. Germline V CDR1 and CDR2: MDHEN, SYDVKM. Trimming left V 4 bases short and J 5 bases short, with 27 bases between. DNA of the CDR3: TGTGCCAGCAGTTATCTTTCTTTCGAAACAGGGATTACTAACGAGCAGTACTTC. Residues: CASSYLSFETGITNEQYF.

The CDR3 DNA follows: TGTGCCAGCGGACAAGGTGTGCCTACGCAGTATTTT. Amino acids: CASGQGVPTQYF. This chain connects TRBV12-3 or TRBV12-4 to TRBJ2-3, with TRBD1 as a possible D gene (5 bases). This CDR3 comprises 12 residues. The ends were cut back, 8 bases at V and 8 bases at J, with 14 bases in the middle.

The rearrangement joins TRBV6-6 to TRBJ1-5; D gene uncertain. The CDR3 consists of 14 residues. CDR1 is MNHNY, CDR2 SVGAGI, per germline (reference sequence). Trimming shortened V by 6 bases and J by 5 bases, and 14 bases separated the two germline ends. The CDR3 here is CASSPDPRDQPQHF. The CDR3 nucleotides are TGTGCCAGCAGCCCGGACCCGAGGGATCAGCCCCAGCATTTT.

V usage is TRBV28 and J usage is TRBJ2-4; possibly TRBD2 for D (6 bases). Germline values: CDR1 MDHEN, CDR2 SYDVKM. There are 14 residues in the CDR3. V was shortened by 6 bases and J by 4 bases, with 13 bases between the two germline ends. This CDR3 reads CASSEIGGKNIQYF. In DNA, the CDR3 is TGTGCCAGCAGCGAAATCGGAGGGAAAAACATTCAGTACTTC.

In its sample, this clone was seen once. This chain joins TRBV18 and TRBJ1-1, with 9 bases lining up with TRBD1. Germline CDR1 reads KGHSH; CDR2 reads LQKENI. J was trimmed by 5 bases and V by 4 bases; bases with no gene match: 8. This CDR3 is built from 15 residues. The CDR3 region is CASSLTQGARTEAFF. CDR3 in DNA: TGTGCCAGCTCACTGACACAGGGGGCGAGGACTGAAGCTTTCTTT.

This clone has a handful of counts. This chain uses TRBV18 with TRBJ1-1; 7 nucleotides match TRBD1. The V gene's germline CDR1 is KGHSH and CDR2 LQKENI. The CDR3 totals 14 residues. Germline trimming cut 3 bases from V and 4 bases from J; bases unmatched to any gene: 5. The CDR3 nucleotides are TGTGCCAGCTCACCGAACAGGGGTATCACTGAAGCTTTCTTT. It is translated as CASSPNRGITEAFF.

V usage is TRBV18 and J usage is TRBJ2-7; possible D gene TRBD1, 5 bases. There are 16 residues in the CDR3. Germline loops: CDR1 KGHSH, CDR2 LQKENI. V shed 2 bases and J shed 2 bases, with 16 bases lying between them. This CDR3 reads CASSPTDRSSPYEQYF. The CDR3 nucleotides are TGTGCCAGCTCACCAACTGACAGAAGCTCTCCCTACGAGCAGTACTTC. The full variable domain, its missing parts supplied by reference TRBV18 and TRBJ2-7, is NAGVMQNPRHLVRRRGQEARLRCSPMKGHSHVYWYRQLPEEGLKFMVYLQKENIIDESGMPKERFSAEFPKEGPSILRIQQVVRGDSAAYFCASSPTDRSSPYEQYFGPGTRLTVT.

V is TRBV29-1 and J is TRBJ1-1; D perhaps matches TRBD1 (6 bases). The V gene's germline CDR1 is SQVTM and CDR2 ANQGSEA. The V end lost 0 bases, the J end lost 8 bases, and 16 bases lay between the germline ends. The CDR3 extends over 14 amino acids. The chain's CDR3 is CSVEDVLGATEAFF. CDR3 in DNA: TGCAGCGTTGAAGACGTCCTGGGGGCTACCGAAGCTTTCTTT.

The chain is built from TRBV3-1 (or the pseudogene TRBV3-2) and TRBJ2-7, with D possibly being TRBD2 (5 bases). This CDR3 has 18 residues. V lost 4 bases and J 7 bases, leaving 29 bases between the germline ends. Germline CDR1 and CDR2: LGHDT and YNNKEL (reference sequence). CDR3 residues: CASSPLNKVRVSPGEQYF. CDR3 nucleotide sequence: TGTGCCAGCAGCCCGTTAAATAAAGTCCGGGTTTCCCCGGGGGAGCAGTACTTC.

The chain links TRBV7-8 to TRBJ1-3; TRBD1 aligns across 8 bases. The ends lost 2 bases at V and 2 bases at J; junction bases unmatched: 11. CDR1 is SGHVS, CDR2 FQNEAQ, per germline. The CDR3 spans 18 residues. The CDR3 is CASSLLGQGGLTGNTIYF. CDR3 DNA sequence: TGTGCCAGCAGCTTACTAGGACAGGGAGGTTTAACTGGAAACACCATATATTTT.

In nucleotides, the CDR3 is TGTGCCAGCAGCGTTAACGGACTGGGCTACACCTTC. As protein: CASSVNGLGYTF. The rearrangement links TRBV9 to TRBJ1-2, with D uncertain. From germline, CDR1 is SGDLS and CDR2 YYNGEE. CDR3 length: 12 amino acids. V was pared by 2 bases and J by 8 bases, with 10 bases between.

The chain is built from TRBV2 and TRBJ1-1; D is possibly TRBD1 (5 bases). V lost 7 bases and J 4 bases, leaving 19 bases between the germline ends. Germline V lookup: CDR1 SNHLY, CDR2 FYNNEI. The CDR3 has 15 residues. The CDR3 loop is CASTRMGGTSTEAFF. As DNA, the CDR3 is TGTGCCAGCACCAGGATGGGGGGGACGAGCACTGAAGCTTTCTTT.

The chain combines TRBV11-2 with TRBJ2-1; D unclear. Germline V CDR1 and CDR2: SGHAT, FQNNGV. The CDR3 is 12 residues long. V was trimmed by 2 bases and J by 10 bases, leaving 9 bases between them. CDR3 nucleotide sequence: TGTGCCAGCAGCTTAATTCTTCAGGAGCAGTTCTTC. Protein: CASSLILQEQFF.

The chain links TRBV28 to TRBJ1-5, with 8 bases identical to TRBD1. The CDR3 is 17 residues long. The V and J ends lost 5 bases and 1 base, in that order; junction bases with no gene match: 10. CDR1 and CDR2 from the germline V gene are MDHEN and SYDVKM. In DNA form, the CDR3 reads TGTGCCAGCAGTCCCATAGCAGGGGGCGCGAGCAATCAGCCCCAGCATTTT. This codes for CASSPIAGGASNQPQHF. The variable domain in full, completed from reference TRBV28 and TRBJ1-5, reads DVKVTQSSRYLVKRTGEKVFLECVQDMDHENMFWYRQDPGLGLRLIYFSYDVKMKEKGDIPEGYSVSREKKERFSLILESASTNQTSMYLCASSPIAGGASNQPQHFGDGTRLSIL.

This rearrangement joins TRBV28 to TRBJ1-1, with 9 bases that match TRBD1. Trimming at V came to 7 bases and at J to 12 bases, leaving 12 bases not matched to a gene. CDR1 MDHEN and CDR2 SYDVKM come from the germline V gene. CDR3 length equals 13 residues. The CDR3 DNA reads as TGTGCCAGCAACCTGATAGGACAGGGGATATCTTTCTTT. Translating gives CASNLIGQGISFF.

The chain combines TRBV2 with TRBJ1-6, with 7 bases matching TRBD1. Trimming took 7 bases from V and 0 from J; bases not matched to a gene: 6. The CDR3 length is 16 residues. Germline CDR1 reads SNHLY; CDR2 reads FYNNEI. The CDR3 DNA reads as TGTGCCAGCAAGGACAGGCGGAGCTCCTATAATTCACCCCTCCACTTT. Its translation: CASKDRRSSYNSPLHF.

This chain joins TRBV5-1 and TRBJ2-1, with TRBD1 matching 12 bases. The V segment lost 4 bases and the J segment 10 bases; nucleotides outside the gene matches: 9. The CDR3 has 15 amino acids. Germline V gives CDR1 SGHRS, CDR2 YFSETQ. Here the CDR3 reads CASSLTRDRGREQFF. In DNA, the CDR3 is TGCGCCAGCAGCCTGACCCGGGACAGGGGGCGGGAGCAGTTCTTC. Full variable domain (outside the CDR3, taken from reference TRBV5-1 and TRBJ2-1): KAGVTQTPRYLIKTRGQQVTLSCSPISGHRSVSWYQQTPGQGLQFLFEYFSETQRNKGNFPGRFSGRQFSNSRSEMNVSTLELGDSALYLCASSLTRDRGREQFFGPGTRLTVL.

The chain recombines TRBV7-2 with TRBJ1-5; D perhaps matches TRBD1 (6 bases). The CDR3 consists of 16 residues. Germline V gives CDR1 SGHTA, CDR2 FQGNSA. V lost 5 bases, J lost 0 bases, and 14 bases lay in between. CDR3 in amino acids: CASSPQGTISNQPQHF. The CDR3, as DNA: TGTGCCAGCAGCCCGCAGGGGACCATTAGCAATCAGCCCCAGCATTTT.

The rearrangement joins TRBV5-1 to TRBJ1-2; D is uncertain. The V end lost 0 bases, the J end lost 5 bases, and 8 bases lay between the germline ends. Germline-derived CDR1 and CDR2 are SGHRS and YFSETQ. The CDR3 spans 13 residues. CDR3 coding DNA: TGCGCCAGCAGCTTGGACAGACGATATGGCTACACCTTC. Translating it yields CASSLDRRYGYTF.

The gene calls are TRBV18 and TRBJ2-7; D ambiguous. The germline gives CDR1 KGHSH, CDR2 LQKENI. The CDR3 contains 12 residues. V lost 4 bases and J 7 bases, leaving 11 bases between the germline ends. The CDR3 region is CASSHLDREQYF. The CDR3 nucleotides read TGTGCCAGCTCACATCTCGATCGGGAGCAGTACTTC.

The chain combines TRBV28 with TRBJ2-7, with 11 nucleotides matching TRBD2. Per the germline V gene, CDR1 is MDHEN and CDR2 is SYDVKM. The CDR3 consists of 15 residues. V shed 6 bases, J shed 3 bases, and the junction held 7 bases outside the gene matches. The DNA for the CDR3 is TGTGCCAGCAGGTCTAGCGGGAGGTCAGACTACGAGCAGTACTTC. Translated: CASRSSGRSDYEQYF.

The V and J genes are TRBV5-4 and TRBJ2-5; D is uncertain. The CDR3 spans 13 residues. The ends were cut back, 5 bases at V and 1 base at J, with 9 bases in the middle. Germline CDR1 is SGHNT and CDR2 is YYREEE (reference sequence). The CDR3 DNA follows: TGTGCCAGCAGGCCAGAATTCCAAGAGACCCAGTACTTC. Translating it yields CASRPEFQETQYF.

The chain has TRBV11-2 and TRBJ2-6; D may be TRBD1 (6 bases). CDR3 length: 17 residues. Germline V CDR1 and CDR2: SGHAT, FQNNGV. Trimming left V 3 bases short and J 2 bases short, with 14 bases between. This CDR3 reads CASSFTGLRPGANVLTF. The CDR3 DNA sequence: TGTGCCAGCAGCTTCACAGGGCTCCGTCCTGGGGCCAACGTCCTGACTTTC.